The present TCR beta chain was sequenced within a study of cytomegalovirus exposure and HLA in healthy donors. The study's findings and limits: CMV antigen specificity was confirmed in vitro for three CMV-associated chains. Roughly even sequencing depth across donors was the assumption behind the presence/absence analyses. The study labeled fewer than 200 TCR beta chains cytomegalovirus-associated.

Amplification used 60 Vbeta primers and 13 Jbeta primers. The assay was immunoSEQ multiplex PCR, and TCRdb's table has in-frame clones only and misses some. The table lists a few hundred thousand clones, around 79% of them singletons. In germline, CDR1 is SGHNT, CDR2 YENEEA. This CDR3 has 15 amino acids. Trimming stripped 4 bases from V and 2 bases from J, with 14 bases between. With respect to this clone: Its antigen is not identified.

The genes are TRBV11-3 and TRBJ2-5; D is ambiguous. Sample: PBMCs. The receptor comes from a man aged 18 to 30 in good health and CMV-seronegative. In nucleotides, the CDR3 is TGTGCCAGCAGCTCAAACAGAGAGATACAAGAGACCCAGTACTTC. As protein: CASSSNREIQETQYF.